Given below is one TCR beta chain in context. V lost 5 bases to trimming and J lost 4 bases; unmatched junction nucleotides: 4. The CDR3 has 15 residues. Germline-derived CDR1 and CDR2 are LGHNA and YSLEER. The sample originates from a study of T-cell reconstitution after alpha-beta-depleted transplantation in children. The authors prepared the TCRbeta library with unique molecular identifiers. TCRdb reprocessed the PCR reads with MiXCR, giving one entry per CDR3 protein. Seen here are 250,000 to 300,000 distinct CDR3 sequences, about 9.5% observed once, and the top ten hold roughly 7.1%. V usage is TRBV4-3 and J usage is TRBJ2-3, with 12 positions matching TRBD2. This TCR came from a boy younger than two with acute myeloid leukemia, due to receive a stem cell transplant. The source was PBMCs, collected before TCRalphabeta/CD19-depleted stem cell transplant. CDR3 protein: CASSARLAGADTQYF. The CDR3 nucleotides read TGCGCCAGCAGCGCCAGACTAGCGGGGGCAGATACGCAGTATTTT.